The 10 T cell receptor beta chains below all came from one sample that was sequenced in a study of T cell responses to AZD1222 COVID-19 vaccine. This table comes from immunoSEQ multiplex PCR, and its TCRdb copy is limited to in-frame clones, with some not included. The sample includes about 100,000 clones, around 87% of them seen just once. The starting material was peripheral blood, obtained on day 0 of AZD1222 vaccination. The receptors come from an adult in good health.

The chain uses TRBV24-1 and TRBJ1-2; no reliable D call. This CDR3 region has 14 residues. The V end was cut by 11 bases, the J end by 8 bases, with 23 bases between. Germline V gene sequence: CDR1 KGHDR, CDR2 SFDVKD. Here the CDR3 DNA reads TGTGCCAAAAAGACCCATCGCACCGCTCGGGGCTACACCTTC. Protein sequence: CAKKTHRTARGYTF.

This rearrangement joins TRBV19 to TRBJ1-2; D unresolved. V was shortened by 9 bases and J by 2 bases, with 13 bases between the two germline ends. This CDR3 is built from 13 residues. Germline assignment: CDR1 LNHDA and CDR2 SQIVND (reference sequence). The CDR3 sequence: CASRVGLNYGYTF. CDR3 sequence (DNA): TGTGCCAGCCGAGTGGGCCTCAACTATGGCTACACCTTC.

This chain uses TRBV5-1 with TRBJ2-6; 7 nucleotides match TRBD1. The germline CDR1 and CDR2 sequences are SGHRS and YFSETQ. J lost 1 base, V lost 9 bases, and 4 bases had no gene match. This CDR3 has 14 amino acids. In DNA form, the CDR3 reads TGCGCCACCATGACAGGGTCTGGGGCCAACGTCCTGACTTTC. This encodes CATMTGSGANVLTF.

The rearrangement joins TRBV5-1 to TRBJ1-1, with 7 bases aligning to TRBD1. Germline values: CDR1 SGHRS, CDR2 YFSETQ. The CDR3 totals 15 residues. V trimming: 5 bases; J trimming: 0 bases; junction bases outside the gene matches: 7. The CDR3 DNA sequence: TGCGCCAGCAGACCATCCGGGACAGTGAACACTGAAGCTTTCTTT. Translated: CASRPSGTVNTEAFF.

On this clone: A junction end diverges from the germline sequence, so it may reflect a read error. The J gene is TRBJ2-7, the V gene TRBV3-1 (or the pseudogene TRBV3-2); D possibly corresponds to TRBD1 (5 bases). Germline V CDR1 and CDR2: LGHDT, YNNKEL (reference sequence). The CDR3 runs 14 residues. The CDR3 spells CASTQSGNPYEQYF. The CDR3 bases are TGTGCCAGCACCCAATCAGGGAATCCCTACGAGCAGTACTTC.

In regard to this clone: Other DNA variants within this sample encode the same CDR3. CDR3 amino acids: CASSVGGGSYNEQFF. The DNA for the CDR3 is TGTGCCAGCAGCGTGGGCGGGGGTTCCTACAATGAGCAGTTCTTC. The rearrangement uses TRBV9 and TRBJ2-1, with 7 positions matching TRBD2. V dropped 2 bases and J dropped 1; count of bases not matched to a gene: 3. The CDR3 contains 15 residues. CDR1 is SGDLS and CDR2 is YYNGEE in the germline V gene.

This chain connects TRBV5-1 to TRBJ2-5; 10 nucleotides line up with TRBD2. The trim removed 0 bases at V and 1 base at J, leaving 3 bases unmatched. The CDR3 extends over 16 amino acids. Germline V CDR1 and CDR2: SGHRS, YFSETQ. The DNA of the CDR3 is TGCGCCAGCAGCTTGGGCATAGCGGGGGGCCAAGAGACCCAGTACTTC. It translates to CASSLGIAGGQETQYF.

This clone appeared a single time. The chain couples TRBV6-5 to TRBJ1-2; D is undetermined. The CDR3 length is 14 residues. Deletions cut 5 bases from V and 0 bases from J, with 10 bases between. CDR1 and CDR2 (germline): MNHEY, SVGAGI. The CDR3 nucleotides read TGTGCCAGCAGTCATCGGGTCACTAACTATGGCTACACCTTC. Encoded protein: CASSHRVTNYGYTF.

The chain couples TRBV3-1 (or the pseudogene TRBV3-2) to TRBJ2-5; maybe TRBD2 (5 bases). The germline gives CDR1 LGHDT, CDR2 YNNKEL (reference sequence). V dropped 5 bases and J dropped 2 bases, with 18 bases sitting between them. The CDR3 is 16 residues long. The CDR3 protein is CASSIGLSAAQETQYF. In DNA form, the CDR3 reads TGTGCCAGCAGCATCGGCCTTAGCGCCGCTCAAGAGACCCAGTACTTC.

The gene calls are TRBV7-8 and TRBJ1-5, with TRBD1 matching 8 bases. The CDR3 consists of 15 residues. Trimming took 6 bases from V and 1 from J; bases not matched to a gene: 5. Germline CDR1 is SGHVS and CDR2 is FQNEAQ. CDR3 region: CASSLYRGSNQPQHF. The CDR3 DNA reads as TGTGCCAGCAGTCTATACAGGGGGAGCAATCAGCCCCAGCATTTT. Complete variable domain (other parts from reference TRBV7-8 and TRBJ1-5): GAGVSQSPRYKVAKRGQDVALRCDPISGHVSLFWYQQALGQGPEFLTYFQNEAQLDKSGLPSDRFFAERPEGSVSTLKIQRTQQEDSAVYLCASSLYRGSNQPQHFGDGTRLSIL.